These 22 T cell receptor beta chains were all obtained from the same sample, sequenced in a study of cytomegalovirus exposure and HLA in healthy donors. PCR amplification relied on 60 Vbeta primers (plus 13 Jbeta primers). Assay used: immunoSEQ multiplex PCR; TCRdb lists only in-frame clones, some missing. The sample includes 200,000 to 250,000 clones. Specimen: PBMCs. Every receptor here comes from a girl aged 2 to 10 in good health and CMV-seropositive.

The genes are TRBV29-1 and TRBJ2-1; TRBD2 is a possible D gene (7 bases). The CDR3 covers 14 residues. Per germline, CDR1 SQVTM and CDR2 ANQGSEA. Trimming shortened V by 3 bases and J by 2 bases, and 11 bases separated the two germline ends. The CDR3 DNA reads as TGCAGCGTTGACGGGGGGCAGGCCTACAATGAGCAGTTCTTC. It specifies CSVDGGQAYNEQFF.

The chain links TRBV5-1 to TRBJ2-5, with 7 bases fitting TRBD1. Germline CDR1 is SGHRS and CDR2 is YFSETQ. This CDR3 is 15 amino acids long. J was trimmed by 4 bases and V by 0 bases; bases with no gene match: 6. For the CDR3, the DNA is TGCGCCAGCAGCTTGGCAGGGGGATTATCAGAGACCCAGTACTTC. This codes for CASSLAGGLSETQYF.

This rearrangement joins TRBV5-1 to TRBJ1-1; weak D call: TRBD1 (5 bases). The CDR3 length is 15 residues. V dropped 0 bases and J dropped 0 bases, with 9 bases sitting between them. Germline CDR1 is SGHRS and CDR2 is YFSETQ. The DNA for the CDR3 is TGCGCCAGCAGCTTGGTTACAGGCATGAACACTGAAGCTTTCTTT. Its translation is CASSLVTGMNTEAFF.

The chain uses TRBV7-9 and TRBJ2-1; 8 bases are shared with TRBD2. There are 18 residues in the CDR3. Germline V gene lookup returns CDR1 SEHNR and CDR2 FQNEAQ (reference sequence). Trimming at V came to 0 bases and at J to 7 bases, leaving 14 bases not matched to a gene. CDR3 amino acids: CASSLALGGLAGPNEQFF. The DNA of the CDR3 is TGTGCCAGCAGCTTAGCCCTGGGCGGGTTAGCGGGACCAAATGAGCAGTTCTTC.

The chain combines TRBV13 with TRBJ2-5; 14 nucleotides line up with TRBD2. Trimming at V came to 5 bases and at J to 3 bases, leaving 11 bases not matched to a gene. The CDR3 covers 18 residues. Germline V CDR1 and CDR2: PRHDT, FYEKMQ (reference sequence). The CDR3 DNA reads TGTGCCAGCAGCAACATCCCTGGACTAGCGGGAGGTGAAGAGACCCAGTACTTC. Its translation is CASSNIPGLAGGEETQYF.

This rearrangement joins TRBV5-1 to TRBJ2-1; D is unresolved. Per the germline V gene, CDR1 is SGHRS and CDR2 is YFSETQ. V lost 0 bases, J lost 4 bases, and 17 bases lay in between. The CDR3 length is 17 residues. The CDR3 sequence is CASSLGAPTLYYNEQFF. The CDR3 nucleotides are TGCGCCAGCAGCTTGGGCGCCCCAACCCTTTATTACAATGAGCAGTTCTTC.

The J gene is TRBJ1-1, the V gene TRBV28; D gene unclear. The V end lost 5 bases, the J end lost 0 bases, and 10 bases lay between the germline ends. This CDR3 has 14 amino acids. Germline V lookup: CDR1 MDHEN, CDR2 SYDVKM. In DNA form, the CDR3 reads TGTGCCAGCAGTATAGAGATCATGAACACTGAAGCTTTCTTT. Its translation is CASSIEIMNTEAFF.

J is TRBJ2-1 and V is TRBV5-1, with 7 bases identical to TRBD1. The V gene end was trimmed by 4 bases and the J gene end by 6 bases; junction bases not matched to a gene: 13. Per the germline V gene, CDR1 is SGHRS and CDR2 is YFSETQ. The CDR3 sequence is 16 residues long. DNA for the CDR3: TGCGCCAGCAGCCCCGCTGCGCTGAGACAGGGCAATGAGCAGTTCTTC. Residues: CASSPAALRQGNEQFF.

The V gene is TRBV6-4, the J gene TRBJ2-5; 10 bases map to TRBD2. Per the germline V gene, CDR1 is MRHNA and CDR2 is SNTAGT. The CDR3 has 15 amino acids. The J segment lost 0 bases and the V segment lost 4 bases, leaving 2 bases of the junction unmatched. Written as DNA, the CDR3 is TGTGCCAGCAGTGCACTAGCGGGGAACCAAGAGACCCAGTACTTC. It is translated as CASSALAGNQETQYF.

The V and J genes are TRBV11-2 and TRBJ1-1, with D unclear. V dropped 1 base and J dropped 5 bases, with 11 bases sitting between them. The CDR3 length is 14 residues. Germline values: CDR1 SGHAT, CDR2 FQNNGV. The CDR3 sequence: CASSLGLGFTEAFF. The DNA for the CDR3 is TGTGCCAGCAGCTTAGGCCTCGGGTTTACTGAAGCTTTCTTT.

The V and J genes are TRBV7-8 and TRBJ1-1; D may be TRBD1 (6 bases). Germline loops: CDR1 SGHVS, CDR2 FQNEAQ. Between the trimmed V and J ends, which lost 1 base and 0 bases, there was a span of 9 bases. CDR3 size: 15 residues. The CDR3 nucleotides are TGTGCCAGCAGCTTAGGTAGGGGGATGAACACTGAAGCTTTCTTT. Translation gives CASSLGRGMNTEAFF.

DNA for the CDR3: TGTGCCACCAGCAGCGGTCCAGGGTTCGGAGAAAAACTGTTTTTT. Protein product: CATSSGPGFGEKLFF. V gene TRBV15 combines with J gene TRBJ1-4; perhaps TRBD1 as D (5 bases). The germline V gene encodes CDR1 LNHNV and CDR2 YYDKDF (reference sequence). V was clipped by 3 bases and J by 8 bases, with 16 bases between them. The CDR3 has 15 amino acids.

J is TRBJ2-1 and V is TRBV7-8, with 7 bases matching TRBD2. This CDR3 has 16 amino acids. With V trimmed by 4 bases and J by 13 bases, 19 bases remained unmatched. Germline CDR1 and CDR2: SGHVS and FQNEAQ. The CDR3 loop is CASSYARGEQLADQFF. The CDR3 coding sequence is TGTGCCAGCAGCTACGCTCGGGGGGAACAGCTAGCGGACCAGTTCTTC.

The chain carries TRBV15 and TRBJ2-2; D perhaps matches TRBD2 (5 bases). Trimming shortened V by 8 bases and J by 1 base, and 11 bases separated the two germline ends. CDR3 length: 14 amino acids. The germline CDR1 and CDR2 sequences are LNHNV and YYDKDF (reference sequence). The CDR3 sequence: CATSSDWNTGELFF. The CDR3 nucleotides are TGTGCCACCTCGTCGGACTGGAACACCGGGGAGCTGTTTTTT. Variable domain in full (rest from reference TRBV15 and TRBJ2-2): DAMVIQNPRYQVTQFGKPVTLSCSQTLNHNVMYWYQQKSSQAPKLLFHYYDKDFNNEADTPDNFQSRRPNTSFCFLDIRSPGLGDTAMYLCATSSDWNTGELFFGEGSRLTVL.

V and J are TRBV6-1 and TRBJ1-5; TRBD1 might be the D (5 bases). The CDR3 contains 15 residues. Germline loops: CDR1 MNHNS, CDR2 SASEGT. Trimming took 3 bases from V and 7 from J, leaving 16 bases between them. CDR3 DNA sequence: TGTGCCAGCAGTGATTACGGCCAGGGAAGACAGCCCCAGCATTTT. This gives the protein CASSDYGQGRQPQHF.

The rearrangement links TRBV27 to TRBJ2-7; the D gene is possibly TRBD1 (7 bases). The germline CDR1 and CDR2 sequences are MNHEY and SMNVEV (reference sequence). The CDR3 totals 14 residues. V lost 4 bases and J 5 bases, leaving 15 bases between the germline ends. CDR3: CASSSQGGGNEQYF. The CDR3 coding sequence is TGTGCCAGCAGTTCCCAGGGGGGAGGAAACGAGCAGTACTTC.

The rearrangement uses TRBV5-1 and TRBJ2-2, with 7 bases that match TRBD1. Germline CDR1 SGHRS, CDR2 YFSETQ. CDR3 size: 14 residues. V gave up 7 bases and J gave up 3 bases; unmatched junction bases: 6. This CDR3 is CASCRQGDTGELFF. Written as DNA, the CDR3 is TGCGCCAGCTGCCGACAGGGAGACACCGGGGAGCTGTTTTTT.

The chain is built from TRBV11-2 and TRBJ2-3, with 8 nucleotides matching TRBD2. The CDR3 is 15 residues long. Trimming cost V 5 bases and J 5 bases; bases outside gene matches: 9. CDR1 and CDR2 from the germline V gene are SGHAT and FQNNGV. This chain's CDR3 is CASSRGAGDGDTQYF. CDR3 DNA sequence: TGTGCCAGCAGCCGGGGAGCGGGAGACGGAGATACGCAGTATTTT.

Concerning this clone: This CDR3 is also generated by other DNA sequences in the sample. The CDR3 loop is CASSLGTSGYNEQFF. The CDR3 DNA reads as TGCGCCAGCAGCTTGGGGACTAGCGGCTACAATGAGCAGTTCTTC. This rearrangement joins TRBV5-1 to TRBJ2-1; 10 bases are a match to TRBD2. The CDR3 loop spans 15 amino acids. V trimming: 0 bases; J trimming: 3 bases; junction bases outside the gene matches: 0. Germline CDR1 and CDR2: SGHRS and YFSETQ. Based on the CDR3 plus reference TRBV5-1 and TRBJ2-1, the full variable domain is KAGVTQTPRYLIKTRGQQVTLSCSPISGHRSVSWYQQTPGQGLQFLFEYFSETQRNKGNFPGRFSGRQFSNSRSEMNVSTLELGDSALYLCASSLGTSGYNEQFFGPGTRLTVL.

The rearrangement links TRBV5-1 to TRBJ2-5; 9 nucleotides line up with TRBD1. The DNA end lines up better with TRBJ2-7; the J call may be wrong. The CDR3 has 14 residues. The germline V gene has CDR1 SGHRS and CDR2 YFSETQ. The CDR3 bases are TGCGCCAGCAGCAAAGGACAGGGGCCATACGAGCAGTACTTC. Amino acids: CASSKGQGPYEQYF.

CDR3 DNA: TGTGCCAGCAGTTACAGTCCCCCGAGCACTGAAGCTTTCTTT. Its translation is CASSYSPPSTEAFF. This sequence joins TRBV6-5 and TRBJ1-1, with no clear D. The CDR3 spans 14 residues. Germline V gives CDR1 MNHEY, CDR2 SVGAGI. The ends were cut back, 2 bases at V and 4 bases at J, with 11 bases in the middle.

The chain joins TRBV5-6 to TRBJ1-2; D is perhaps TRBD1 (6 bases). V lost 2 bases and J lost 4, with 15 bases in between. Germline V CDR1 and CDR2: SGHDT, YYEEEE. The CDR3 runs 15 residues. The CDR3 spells CASSLGDNFRYGYTF. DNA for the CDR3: TGTGCCAGCAGCTTAGGGGACAACTTTCGCTATGGCTACACCTTC. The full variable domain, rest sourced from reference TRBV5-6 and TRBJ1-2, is DAGVTQSPTHLIKTRGQQVTLRCSPKSGHDTVSWYQQALGQGPQFIFQYYEEEERQRGNFPDRFSGHQFPNYSSELNVNALLLGDSALYLCASSLGDNFRYGYTFGSGTRLTVV.